This TCR beta chain was profiled in a study of OX40 agonist ivuxolimab in advanced cancers. General study points: Partial responders receiving 0.1-3.0 mg/kg showed among the lowest clonal expansion.

The germline gives CDR1 SNHLY, CDR2 FYNNEI. V was trimmed by 9 bases and J by 9 bases, leaving 18 bases between them. The CDR3 has 12 amino acids. Here immunoSEQ multiplex PCR was the method, and the copy in TCRdb shows in-frame clones only, minus some. The profile covers just over 80,000 clones, with around 90% appearing a single time and under 0.35% taken by the ten largest. As to this clone: Antigen: not known.

This TCR was sampled from an adult with an advanced solid tumor such as melanoma, head and neck, liver or kidney cancer. V is TRBV2 and J is TRBJ2-7; D might be TRBD2 (5 bases). The sequenced sample was CD4+ or CD8+ T cells sorted from blood, obtained in a trial of the OX40 agonist ivuxolimab. CDR3 sequence: CASEPDLSGQYF. The CDR3 DNA is TGTGCCAGTGAACCGGACCTCAGCGGGCAGTACTTC. The whole variable domain, remainder taken from reference TRBV2 and TRBJ2-7, is EPEVTQTPSHQVTQMGQEVILRCVPISNHLYFYWYRQILGQKVEFLVSFYNNEISEKSEIFDDQFSVERPDGSNFTLKIRSTKLEDSAMYFCASEPDLSGQYFGPGTRLTVT.